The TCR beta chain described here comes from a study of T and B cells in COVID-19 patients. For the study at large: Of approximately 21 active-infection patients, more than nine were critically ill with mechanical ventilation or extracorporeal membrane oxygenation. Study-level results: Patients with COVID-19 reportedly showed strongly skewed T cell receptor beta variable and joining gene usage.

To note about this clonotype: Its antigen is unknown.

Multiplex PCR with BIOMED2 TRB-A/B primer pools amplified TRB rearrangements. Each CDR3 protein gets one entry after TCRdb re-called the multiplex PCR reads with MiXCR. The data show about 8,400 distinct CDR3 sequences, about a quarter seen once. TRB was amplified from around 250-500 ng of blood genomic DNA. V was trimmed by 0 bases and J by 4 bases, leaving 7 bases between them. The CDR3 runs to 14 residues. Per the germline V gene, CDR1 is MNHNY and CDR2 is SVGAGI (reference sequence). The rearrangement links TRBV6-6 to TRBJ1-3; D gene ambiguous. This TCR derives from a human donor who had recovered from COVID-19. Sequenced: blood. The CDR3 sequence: CASSYSGIGNTIYF. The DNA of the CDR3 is TGTGCCAGCAGTTACTCAGGGATAGGAAACACCATATATTTT.